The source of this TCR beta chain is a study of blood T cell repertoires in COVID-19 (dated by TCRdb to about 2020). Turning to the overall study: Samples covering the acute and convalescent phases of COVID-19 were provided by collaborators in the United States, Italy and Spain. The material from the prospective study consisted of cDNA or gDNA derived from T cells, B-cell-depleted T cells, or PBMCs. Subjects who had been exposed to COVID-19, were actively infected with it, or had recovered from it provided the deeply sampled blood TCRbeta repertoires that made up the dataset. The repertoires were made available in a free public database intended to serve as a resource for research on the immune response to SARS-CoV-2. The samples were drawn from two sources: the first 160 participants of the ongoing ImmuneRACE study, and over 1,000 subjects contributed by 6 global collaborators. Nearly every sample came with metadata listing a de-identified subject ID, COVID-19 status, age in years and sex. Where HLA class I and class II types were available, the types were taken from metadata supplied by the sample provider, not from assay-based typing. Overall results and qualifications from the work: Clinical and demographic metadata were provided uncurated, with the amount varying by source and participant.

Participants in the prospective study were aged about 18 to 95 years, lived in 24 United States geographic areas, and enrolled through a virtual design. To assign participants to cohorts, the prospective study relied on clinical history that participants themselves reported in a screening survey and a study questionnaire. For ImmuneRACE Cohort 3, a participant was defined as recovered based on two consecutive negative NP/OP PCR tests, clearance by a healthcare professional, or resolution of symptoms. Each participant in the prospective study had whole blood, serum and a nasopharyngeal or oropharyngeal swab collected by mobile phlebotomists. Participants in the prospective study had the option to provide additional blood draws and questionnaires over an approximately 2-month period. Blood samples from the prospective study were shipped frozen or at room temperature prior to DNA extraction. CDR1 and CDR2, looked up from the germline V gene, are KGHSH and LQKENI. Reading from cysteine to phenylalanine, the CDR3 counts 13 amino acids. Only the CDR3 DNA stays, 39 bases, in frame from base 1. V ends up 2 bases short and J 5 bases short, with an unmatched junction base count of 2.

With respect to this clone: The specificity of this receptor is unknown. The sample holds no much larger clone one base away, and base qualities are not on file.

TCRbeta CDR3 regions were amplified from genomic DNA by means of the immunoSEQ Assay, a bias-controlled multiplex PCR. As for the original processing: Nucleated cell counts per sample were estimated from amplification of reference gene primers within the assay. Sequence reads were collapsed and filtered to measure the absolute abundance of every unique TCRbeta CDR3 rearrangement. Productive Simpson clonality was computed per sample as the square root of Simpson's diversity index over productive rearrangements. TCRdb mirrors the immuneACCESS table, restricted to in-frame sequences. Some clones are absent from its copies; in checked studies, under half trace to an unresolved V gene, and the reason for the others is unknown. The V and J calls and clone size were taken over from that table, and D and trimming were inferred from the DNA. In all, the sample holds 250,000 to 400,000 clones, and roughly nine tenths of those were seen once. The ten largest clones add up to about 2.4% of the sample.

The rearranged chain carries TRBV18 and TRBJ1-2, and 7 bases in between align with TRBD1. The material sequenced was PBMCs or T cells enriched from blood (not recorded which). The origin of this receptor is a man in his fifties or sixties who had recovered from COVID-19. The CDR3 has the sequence CASSPDREYGYTF. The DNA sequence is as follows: TGTGCCAGCTCACCAGACAGGGAATATGGCTACACCTTC. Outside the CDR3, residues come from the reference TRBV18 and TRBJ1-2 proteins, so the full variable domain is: NAGVMQNPRHLVRRRGQEARLRCSPMKGHSHVYWYRQLPEEGLKFMVYLQKENIIDESGMPKERFSAEFPKEGPSILRIQQVVRGDSAAYFCASSPDREYGYTFGSGTRLTVV.